This T cell receptor (beta chain) was identified during a study of blood T cell repertoires in COVID-19. On the study more broadly: PBMCs, B-cell-depleted T cells, or T cells provided the cDNA or gDNA that made up the material.

Participants spanned ages roughly 18 to 90 years and resided in 20 to 30 US areas. Grouping used clinical history reported by participants in a survey and questionnaire. Authors' analysis steps: It was from reference gene primer amplification that nucleated cell counts were estimated. The repertoire was sequenced with immunoSEQ multiplex PCR; TCRdb's copy has only in-frame clones and lacks some. Clonal size and the V and J genes are those of that table, whereas D and trimming came from the DNA. The sample yields around 280,000 clones, 87% seen once. Sequencing was carried out using PBMCs or T cells enriched from blood (not recorded which). The source of this sequence is a woman in her thirties or forties who had recovered from COVID-19.

The CDR3 coding sequence is TGTGCCAGCAGTTTATCGAGGACAGGGAATGAAAAACTGTTTTTT. Its protein is CASSLSRTGNEKLFF. The V call is TRBV28, the J call TRBJ1-4; 8 positions agree with TRBD1. CDR1 is MDHEN, CDR2 SYDVKM, per germline. The V segment lost 1 base and the J segment 5 bases; nucleotides outside the gene matches: 3. The CDR3 totals 15 residues.